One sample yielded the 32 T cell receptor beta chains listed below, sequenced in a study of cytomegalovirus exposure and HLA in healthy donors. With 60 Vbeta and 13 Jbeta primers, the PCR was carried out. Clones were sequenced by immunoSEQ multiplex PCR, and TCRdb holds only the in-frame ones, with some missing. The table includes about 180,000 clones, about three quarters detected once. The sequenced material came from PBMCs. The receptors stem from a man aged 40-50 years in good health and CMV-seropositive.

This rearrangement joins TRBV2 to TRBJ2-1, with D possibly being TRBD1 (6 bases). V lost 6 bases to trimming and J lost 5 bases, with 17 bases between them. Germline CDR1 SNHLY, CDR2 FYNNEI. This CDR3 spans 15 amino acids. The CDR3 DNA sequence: TGTGCCAGCAGCGTCCAGGGGCGAGGGGACAATGAGCAGTTCTTC. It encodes CASSVQGRGDNEQFF.

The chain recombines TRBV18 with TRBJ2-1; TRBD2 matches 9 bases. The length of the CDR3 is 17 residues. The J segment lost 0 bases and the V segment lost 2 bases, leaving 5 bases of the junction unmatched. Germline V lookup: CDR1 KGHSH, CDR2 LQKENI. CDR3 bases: TGTGCCAGCTCACCAGCAGCGGGAGGAACCTCCTACAATGAGCAGTTCTTC. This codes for CASSPAAGGTSYNEQFF.

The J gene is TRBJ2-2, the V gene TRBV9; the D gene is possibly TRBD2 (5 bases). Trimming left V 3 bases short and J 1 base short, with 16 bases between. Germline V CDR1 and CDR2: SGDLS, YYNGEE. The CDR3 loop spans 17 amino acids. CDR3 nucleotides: TGTGCCAGCAGCGCACCTACCGGGATCATGAACACCGGGGAGCTGTTTTTT. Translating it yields CASSAPTGIMNTGELFF.

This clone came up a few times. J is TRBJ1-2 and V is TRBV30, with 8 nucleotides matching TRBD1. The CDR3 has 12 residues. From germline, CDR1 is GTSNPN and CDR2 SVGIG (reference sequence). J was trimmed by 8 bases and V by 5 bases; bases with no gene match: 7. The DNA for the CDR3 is TGTGCCTGGGGGGGGGACAGGAGGGGCTACACCTTC. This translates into CAWGGDRRGYTF.

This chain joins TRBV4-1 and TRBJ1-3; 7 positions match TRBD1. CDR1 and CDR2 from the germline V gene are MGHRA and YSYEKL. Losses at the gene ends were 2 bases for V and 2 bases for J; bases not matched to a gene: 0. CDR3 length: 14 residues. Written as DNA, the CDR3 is TGCGCCAGCAGCCAACAGGGGGCTGGAAACACCATATATTTT. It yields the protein CASSQQGAGNTIYF.

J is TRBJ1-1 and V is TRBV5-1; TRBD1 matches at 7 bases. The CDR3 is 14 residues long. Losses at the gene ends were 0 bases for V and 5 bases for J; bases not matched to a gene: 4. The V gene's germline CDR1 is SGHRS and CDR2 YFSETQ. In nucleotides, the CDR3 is TGCGCCAGCAGCTTGGCCAGGGGGACGACTGAAGCTTTCTTT. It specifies CASSLARGTTEAFF.

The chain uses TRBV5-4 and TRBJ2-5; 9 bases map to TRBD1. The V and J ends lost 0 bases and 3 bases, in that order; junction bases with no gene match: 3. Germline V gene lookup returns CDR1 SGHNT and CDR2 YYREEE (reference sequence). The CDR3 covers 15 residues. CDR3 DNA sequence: TGTGCCAGCAGCTTGGGTGGGACAGGGAAAGAGACCCAGTACTTC. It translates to CASSLGGTGKETQYF.

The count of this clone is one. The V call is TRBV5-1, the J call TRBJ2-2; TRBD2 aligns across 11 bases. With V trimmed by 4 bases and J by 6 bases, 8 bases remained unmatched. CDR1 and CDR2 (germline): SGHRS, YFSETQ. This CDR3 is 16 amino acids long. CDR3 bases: TGCGCCAGCAGCCCCCGGACTAGCGGGTTATCCGGGGAGCTGTTTTTT. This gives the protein CASSPRTSGLSGELFF.

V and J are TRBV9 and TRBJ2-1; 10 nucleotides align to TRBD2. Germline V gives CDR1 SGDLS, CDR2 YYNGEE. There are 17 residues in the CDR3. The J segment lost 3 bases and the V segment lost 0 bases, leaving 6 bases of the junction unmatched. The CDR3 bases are TGTGCCAGCAGCGTAGGGGCTAGCGGGAGCCTCTACAATGAGCAGTTCTTC. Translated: CASSVGASGSLYNEQFF.

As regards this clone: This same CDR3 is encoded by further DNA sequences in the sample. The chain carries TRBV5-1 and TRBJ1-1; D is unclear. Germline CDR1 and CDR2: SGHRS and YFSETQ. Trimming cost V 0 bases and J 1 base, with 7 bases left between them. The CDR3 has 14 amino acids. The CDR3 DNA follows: TGCGCCAGCAGCTTGGTGCCGGGGAACACTGAAGCTTTCTTT. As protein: CASSLVPGNTEAFF. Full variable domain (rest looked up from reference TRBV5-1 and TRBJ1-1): KAGVTQTPRYLIKTRGQQVTLSCSPISGHRSVSWYQQTPGQGLQFLFEYFSETQRNKGNFPGRFSGRQFSNSRSEMNVSTLELGDSALYLCASSLVPGNTEAFFGQGTRLTVV.

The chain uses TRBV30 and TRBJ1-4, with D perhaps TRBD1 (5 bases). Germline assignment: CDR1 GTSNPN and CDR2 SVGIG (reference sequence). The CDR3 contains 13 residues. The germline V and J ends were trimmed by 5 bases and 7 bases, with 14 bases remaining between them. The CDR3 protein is CAWSGRGGEKLFF. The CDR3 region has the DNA TGTGCCTGGTCGGGGAGGGGAGGTGAAAAACTGTTTTTT.

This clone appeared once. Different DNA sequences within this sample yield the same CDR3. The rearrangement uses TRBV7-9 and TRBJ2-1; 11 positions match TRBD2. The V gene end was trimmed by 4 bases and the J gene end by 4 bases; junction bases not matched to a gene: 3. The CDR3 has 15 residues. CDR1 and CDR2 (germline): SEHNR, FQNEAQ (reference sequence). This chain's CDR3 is CASSSGLAGYNEQFF. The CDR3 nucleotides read TGTGCCAGCAGCTCTGGACTAGCGGGTTACAATGAGCAGTTCTTC.

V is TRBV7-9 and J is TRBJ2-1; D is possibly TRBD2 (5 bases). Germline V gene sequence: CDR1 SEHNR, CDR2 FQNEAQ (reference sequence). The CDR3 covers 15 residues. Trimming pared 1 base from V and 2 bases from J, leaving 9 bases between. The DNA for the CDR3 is TGTGCCAGCAGCTTAGTCCTAGCAGCCTACAATGAGCAGTTCTTC. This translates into CASSLVLAAYNEQFF.

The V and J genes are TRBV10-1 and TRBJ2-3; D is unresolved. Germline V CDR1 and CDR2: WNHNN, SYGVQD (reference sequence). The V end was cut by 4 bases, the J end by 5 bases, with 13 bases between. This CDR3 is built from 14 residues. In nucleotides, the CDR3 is TGCGCCAGCAGTGCGGTCACGACACAAGATACGCAGTATTTT. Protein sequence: CASSAVTTQDTQYF.

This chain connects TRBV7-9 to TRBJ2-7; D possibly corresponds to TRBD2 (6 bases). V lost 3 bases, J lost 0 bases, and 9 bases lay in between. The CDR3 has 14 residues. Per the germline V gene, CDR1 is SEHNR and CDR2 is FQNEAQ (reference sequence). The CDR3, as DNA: TGTGCCAGCAGCTTCCGGGACTCCTCCTACGAGCAGTACTTC. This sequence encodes CASSFRDSSYEQYF.

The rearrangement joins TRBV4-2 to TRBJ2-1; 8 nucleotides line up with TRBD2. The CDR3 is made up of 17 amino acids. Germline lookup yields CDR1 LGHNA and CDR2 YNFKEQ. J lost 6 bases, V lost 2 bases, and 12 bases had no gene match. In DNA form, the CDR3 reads TGTGCCAGCAGCCAAAGCGTAGCGGGACCTGTGACCAATGAGCAGTTCTTC. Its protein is CASSQSVAGPVTNEQFF.

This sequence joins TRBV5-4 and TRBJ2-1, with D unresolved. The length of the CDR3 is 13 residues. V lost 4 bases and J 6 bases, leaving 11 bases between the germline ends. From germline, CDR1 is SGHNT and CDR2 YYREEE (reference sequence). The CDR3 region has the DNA TGTGCCAGCAGCCTTGAACAGATCAATGAGCAGTTCTTC. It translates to CASSLEQINEQFF.

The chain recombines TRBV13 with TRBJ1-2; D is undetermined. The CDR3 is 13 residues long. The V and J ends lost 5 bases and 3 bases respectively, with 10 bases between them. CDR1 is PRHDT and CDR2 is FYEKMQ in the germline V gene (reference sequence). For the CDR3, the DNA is TGTGCCAGCAGCCCCTCCGGGGACTATGGCTACACCTTC. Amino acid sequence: CASSPSGDYGYTF.

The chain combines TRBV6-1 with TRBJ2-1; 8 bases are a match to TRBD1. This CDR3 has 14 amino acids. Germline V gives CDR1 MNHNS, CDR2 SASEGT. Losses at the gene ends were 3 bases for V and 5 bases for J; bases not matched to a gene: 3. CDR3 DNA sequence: TGTGCCAGCAGTGACAGGGGGCGCAACAATGAGCAGTTCTTC. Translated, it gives CASSDRGRNNEQFF.

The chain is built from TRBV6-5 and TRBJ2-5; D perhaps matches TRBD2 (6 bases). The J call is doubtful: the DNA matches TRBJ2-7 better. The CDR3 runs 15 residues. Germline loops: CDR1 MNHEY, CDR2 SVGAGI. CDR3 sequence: CASSYSSSVGYEQYF. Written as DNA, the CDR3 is TGTGCCAGCAGTTACTCCTCTAGCGTCGGCTACGAGCAGTACTTC.

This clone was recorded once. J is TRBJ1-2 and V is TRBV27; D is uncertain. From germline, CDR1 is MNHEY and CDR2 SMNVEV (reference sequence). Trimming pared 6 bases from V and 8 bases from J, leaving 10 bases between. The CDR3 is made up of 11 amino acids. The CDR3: CASRKNNGYTF. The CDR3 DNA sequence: TGTGCCAGCAGAAAAAACAACGGCTACACCTTC.

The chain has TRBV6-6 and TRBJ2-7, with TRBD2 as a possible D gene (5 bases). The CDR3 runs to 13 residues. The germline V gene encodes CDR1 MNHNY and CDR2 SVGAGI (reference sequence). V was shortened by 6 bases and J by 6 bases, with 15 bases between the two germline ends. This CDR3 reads CASSYDRRSEQYF. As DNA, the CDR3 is TGTGCCAGCAGCTACGACCGGAGGAGCGAGCAGTACTTC.

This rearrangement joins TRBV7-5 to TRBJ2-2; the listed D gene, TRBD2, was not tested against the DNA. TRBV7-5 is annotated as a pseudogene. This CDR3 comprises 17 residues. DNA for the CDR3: TGTGCCAGAAGTTCCCCCCTCGGGACTAGCAACACCGGGGAGCTGTTTTTT. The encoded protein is CARSSPLGTSNTGELFF.

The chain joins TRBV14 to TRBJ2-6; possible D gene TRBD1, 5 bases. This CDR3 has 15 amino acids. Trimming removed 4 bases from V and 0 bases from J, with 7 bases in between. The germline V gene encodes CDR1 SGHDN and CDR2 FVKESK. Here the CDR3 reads CASSPGISGANVLTF. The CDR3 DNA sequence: TGTGCCAGCAGCCCAGGGATCTCTGGGGCCAACGTCCTGACTTTC.

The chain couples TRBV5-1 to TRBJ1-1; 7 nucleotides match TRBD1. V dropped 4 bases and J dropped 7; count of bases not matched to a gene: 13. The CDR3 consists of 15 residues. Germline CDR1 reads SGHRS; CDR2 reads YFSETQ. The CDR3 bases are TGCGCCAGCAGCAGGGGACAGCAGGAATTGGGTGAAGCTTTCTTT. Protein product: CASSRGQQELGEAFF.

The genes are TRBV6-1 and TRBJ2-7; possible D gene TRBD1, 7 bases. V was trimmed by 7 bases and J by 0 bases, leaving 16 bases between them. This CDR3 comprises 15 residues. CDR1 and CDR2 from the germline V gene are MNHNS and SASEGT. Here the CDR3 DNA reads TGTGCCAGCATATTGGGGGGACAGTCCTCCTACGAGCAGTACTTC. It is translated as CASILGGQSSYEQYF.

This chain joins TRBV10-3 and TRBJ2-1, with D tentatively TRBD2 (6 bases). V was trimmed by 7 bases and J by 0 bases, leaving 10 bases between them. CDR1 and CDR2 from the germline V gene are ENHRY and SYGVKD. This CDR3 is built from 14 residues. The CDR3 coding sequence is TGTGCCATCAACCGGGACTTCTCCTACAATGAGCAGTTCTTC. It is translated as CAINRDFSYNEQFF.

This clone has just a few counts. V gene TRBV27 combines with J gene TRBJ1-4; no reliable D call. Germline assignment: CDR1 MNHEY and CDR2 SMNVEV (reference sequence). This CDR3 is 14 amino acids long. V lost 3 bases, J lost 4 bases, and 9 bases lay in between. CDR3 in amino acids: CASSFEGVNEKLFF. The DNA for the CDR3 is TGTGCCAGCAGTTTTGAAGGAGTTAATGAAAAACTGTTTTTT.

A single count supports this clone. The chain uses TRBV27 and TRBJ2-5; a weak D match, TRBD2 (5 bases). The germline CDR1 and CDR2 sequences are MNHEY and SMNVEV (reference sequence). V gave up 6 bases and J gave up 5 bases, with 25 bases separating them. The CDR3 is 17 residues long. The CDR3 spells CASSPLGRGLRRETQYF. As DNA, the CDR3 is TGTGCCAGCAGCCCCCTGGGGAGAGGCCTTCGAAGGGAGACCCAGTACTTC.

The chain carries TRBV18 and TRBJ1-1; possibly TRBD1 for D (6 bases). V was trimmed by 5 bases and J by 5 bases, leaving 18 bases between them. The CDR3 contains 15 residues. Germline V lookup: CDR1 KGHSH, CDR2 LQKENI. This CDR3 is CASSSRTDEGTEAFF. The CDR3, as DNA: TGTGCCAGCTCATCCCGGACAGATGAGGGGACTGAAGCTTTCTTT.

The DNA for the CDR3 is TGTGCCAGTAGTGCCTGGACAGGGGCGTACGAGCAGTACTTC. This encodes CASSAWTGAYEQYF. This chain links TRBV19 with TRBJ2-7; TRBD1 agrees at 9 bases. Trimming removed 5 bases from V and 4 bases from J; junction bases left unmatched: 6. The CDR3 extends over 14 amino acids. Germline V gene data show CDR1 as LNHDA and CDR2 as SQIVND (reference sequence).

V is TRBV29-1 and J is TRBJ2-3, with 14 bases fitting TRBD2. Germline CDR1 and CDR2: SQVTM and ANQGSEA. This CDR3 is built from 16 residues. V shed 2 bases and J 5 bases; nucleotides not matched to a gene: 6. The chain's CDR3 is CSVEKGTSGSLDTQYF. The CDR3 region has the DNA TGCAGCGTTGAAAAAGGGACTAGCGGGAGTTTAGATACGCAGTATTTT.